Below, 7 T cell receptor beta chains from the same sample are listed, as sequenced in a study of blood T cell repertoires in COVID-19. Generated by immunoSEQ multiplex PCR, the TCRdb table keeps only in-frame clones and is missing some. The table lists roughly 73,000 clones, roughly 86% of them singletons. Material: peripheral blood. Source of these receptors: a man in his 70s with active COVID-19.

The J gene is TRBJ2-1, the V gene TRBV7-8; 11 nucleotides agree with TRBD2. The CDR3 loop spans 14 amino acids. V gave up 1 base and J gave up 9 bases; unmatched junction bases: 2. Germline V gene lookup returns CDR1 SGHVS and CDR2 FQNEAQ. Here the CDR3 reads CASSLVLAGAEQFF. As DNA, the CDR3 is TGTGCCAGCAGCTTAGTACTAGCGGGAGCTGAGCAGTTCTTC.

The rearrangement joins TRBV24-1 to TRBJ2-3; 7 nucleotides align to TRBD2. Germline V gene lookup returns CDR1 KGHDR and CDR2 SFDVKD. V trimming: 12 bases; J trimming: 0 bases; junction bases outside the gene matches: 5. The CDR3 extends over 13 amino acids. The CDR3, as DNA: TGTGCCGTCAACGGGGGGAGCACAGATACGCAGTATTTT. This sequence encodes CAVNGGSTDTQYF.

This chain connects TRBV19 to TRBJ2-5, with 9 bases lining up with TRBD2. The CDR3 is 14 amino acids. Trimming at V came to 5 bases and at J to 4 bases, leaving 5 bases not matched to a gene. CDR1 and CDR2 (germline): LNHDA, SQIVND (reference sequence). The CDR3 here is CASSLGTSPETQYF. The CDR3 DNA reads TGTGCCAGTAGTTTGGGGACTAGCCCAGAGACCCAGTACTTC. Variable domain in full (rest from reference TRBV19 and TRBJ2-5): DGGITQSPKYLFRKEGQNVTLSCEQNLNHDAMYWYRQDPGQGLRLIYYSQIVNDFQKGDIAEGYSVSREKKESFPLTVTSAQKNPTAFYLCASSLGTSPETQYFGPGTRLLVL.

V and J are TRBV4-3 and TRBJ2-1, with D tentatively TRBD1 (5 bases). Germline V gives CDR1 LGHNA, CDR2 YSLEER. V shed 4 bases and J shed 5 bases, with 9 bases lying between them. This CDR3 spans 13 amino acids. Written as DNA, the CDR3 is TGCGCCAGCAGCCCCTCGACAGACAATGAGCAGTTCTTC. This translates into CASSPSTDNEQFF.

This sequence joins TRBV11-3 and TRBJ1-4; 10 bases align to TRBD1. The V gene end was trimmed by 5 bases and the J gene end by 7 bases; junction bases not matched to a gene: 7. From germline, CDR1 is SGHNT and CDR2 YENEEA. CDR3 length: 15 residues. The CDR3 here is CASSLTGGRGEKLFF. The DNA of the CDR3 is TGTGCCAGCAGCCTGACAGGGGGCAGGGGTGAAAAACTGTTTTTT. Full variable domain (remainder filled in from reference TRBV11-3 and TRBJ1-4): EAGVVQSPRYKIIEKKQPVAFWCNPISGHNTLYWYLQNLGQGPELLIRYENEEAVDDSQLPKDRFSAERLKGVDSTLKIQPAELGDSAVYLCASSLTGGRGEKLFFGSGTQLSVL.

The chain combines TRBV7-2 with TRBJ1-2; D gene ambiguous. The V end lost 5 bases, the J end lost 4 bases, and 17 bases lay between the germline ends. Germline assignment: CDR1 SGHTA and CDR2 FQGNSA. The CDR3 is 15 residues long. This CDR3 is CASSPQPTPSYGYTF. CDR3 sequence (DNA): TGTGCCAGCAGCCCGCAACCGACACCATCCTATGGCTACACCTTC.

The chain couples TRBV28 to TRBJ2-3; possibly TRBD1 for D (5 bases). The CDR3 sequence is 12 residues long. V lost 2 bases to trimming and J lost 8 bases, with 8 bases between them. Germline V CDR1 and CDR2: MDHEN, SYDVKM. The CDR3: CASSLRGGTQYF. CDR3 nucleotide sequence: TGTGCCAGCAGTTTAAGGGGTGGTACGCAGTATTTT.